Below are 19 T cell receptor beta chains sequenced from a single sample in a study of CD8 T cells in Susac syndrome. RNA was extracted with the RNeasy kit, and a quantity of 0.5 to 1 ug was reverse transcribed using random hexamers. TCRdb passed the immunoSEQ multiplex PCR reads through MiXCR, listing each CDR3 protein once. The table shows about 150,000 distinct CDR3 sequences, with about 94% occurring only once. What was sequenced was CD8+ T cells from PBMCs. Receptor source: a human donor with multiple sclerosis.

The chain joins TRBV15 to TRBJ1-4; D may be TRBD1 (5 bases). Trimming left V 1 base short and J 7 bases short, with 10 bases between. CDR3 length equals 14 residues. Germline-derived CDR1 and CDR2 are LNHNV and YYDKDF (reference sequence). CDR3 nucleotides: TGTGCCACCAGCAGAGGGGGGGTTGGTGAAAAACTGTTTTTT. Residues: CATSRGGVGEKLFF.

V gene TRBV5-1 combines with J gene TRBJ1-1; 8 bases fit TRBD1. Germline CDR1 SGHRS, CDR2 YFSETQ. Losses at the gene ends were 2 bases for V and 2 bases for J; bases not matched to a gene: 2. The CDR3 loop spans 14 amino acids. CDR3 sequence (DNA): TGCGCCAGCAGCTTTGGACAGGGAAACACTGAAGCTTTCTTT. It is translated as CASSFGQGNTEAFF.

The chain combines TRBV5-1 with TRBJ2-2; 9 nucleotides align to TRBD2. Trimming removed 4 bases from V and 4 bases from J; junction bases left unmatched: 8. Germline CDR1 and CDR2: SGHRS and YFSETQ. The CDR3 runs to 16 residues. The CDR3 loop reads CASSPRGGGATGELFF. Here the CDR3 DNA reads TGCGCCAGCAGCCCGAGAGGCGGGGGGGCCACCGGGGAGCTGTTTTTT.

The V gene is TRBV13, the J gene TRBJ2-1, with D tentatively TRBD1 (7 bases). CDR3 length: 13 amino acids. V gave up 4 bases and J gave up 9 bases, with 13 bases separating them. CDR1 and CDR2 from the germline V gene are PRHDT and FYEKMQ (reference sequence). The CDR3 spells CASSWRGRGEQFF. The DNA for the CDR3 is TGTGCCAGCAGCTGGAGGGGGCGTGGTGAGCAGTTCTTC.

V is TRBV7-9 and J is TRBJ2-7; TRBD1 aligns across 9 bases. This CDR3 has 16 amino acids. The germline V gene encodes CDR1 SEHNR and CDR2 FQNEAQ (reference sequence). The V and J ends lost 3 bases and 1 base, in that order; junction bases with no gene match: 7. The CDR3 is CASSFSDRGGSYEQYF. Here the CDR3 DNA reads TGTGCCAGCAGCTTTTCGGACAGGGGCGGTTCCTACGAGCAGTACTTC.

CDR3 in amino acids: CASSQGRDGYTF. In DNA, the CDR3 is TGCGCCAGCAGCCAGGGCAGGGATGGCTACACCTTC. The chain recombines TRBV4-1 with TRBJ1-2; a weak D match, TRBD1 (5 bases). In germline, CDR1 is MGHRA, CDR2 YSYEKL. Trimming left V 3 bases short and J 6 bases short, with 8 bases between. The CDR3 length is 12 residues.

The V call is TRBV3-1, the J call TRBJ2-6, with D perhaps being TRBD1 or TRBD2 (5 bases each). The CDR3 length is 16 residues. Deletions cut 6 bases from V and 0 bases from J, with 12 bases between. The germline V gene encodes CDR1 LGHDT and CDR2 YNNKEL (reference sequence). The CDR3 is CASRGVSLSGANVLTF. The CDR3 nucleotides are TGTGCCAGCAGGGGGGTTAGTCTCTCTGGGGCCAACGTCCTGACTTTC.

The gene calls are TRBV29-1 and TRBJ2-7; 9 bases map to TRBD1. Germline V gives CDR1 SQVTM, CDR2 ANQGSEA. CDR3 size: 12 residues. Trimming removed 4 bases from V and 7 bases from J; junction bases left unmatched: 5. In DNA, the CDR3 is TGCAGCGTTGCCGACAGGGGGTGGGAGCAGTACTTC. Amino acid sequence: CSVADRGWEQYF.

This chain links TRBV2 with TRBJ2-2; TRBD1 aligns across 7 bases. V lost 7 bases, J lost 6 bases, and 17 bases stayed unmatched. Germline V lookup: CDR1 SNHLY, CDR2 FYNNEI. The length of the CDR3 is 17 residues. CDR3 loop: CASIDRDWAMRAGELFF. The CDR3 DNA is TGTGCCAGCATCGACAGGGATTGGGCGATGCGCGCCGGGGAGCTGTTTTTT.

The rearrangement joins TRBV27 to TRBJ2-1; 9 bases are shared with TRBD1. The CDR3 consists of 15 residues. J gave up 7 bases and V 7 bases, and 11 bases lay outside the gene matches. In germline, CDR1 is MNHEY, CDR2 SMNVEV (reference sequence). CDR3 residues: CASKRKTGGSNEQFF. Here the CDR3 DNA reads TGTGCCAGCAAGAGGAAAACAGGGGGCTCGAATGAGCAGTTCTTC.

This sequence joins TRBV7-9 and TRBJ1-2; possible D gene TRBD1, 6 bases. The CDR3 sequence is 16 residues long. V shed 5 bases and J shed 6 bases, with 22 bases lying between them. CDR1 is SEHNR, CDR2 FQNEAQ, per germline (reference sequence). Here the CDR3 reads CASSLPPGGRVNGYTF. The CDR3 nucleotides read TGTGCCAGCAGCCTCCCCCCTGGGGGCAGGGTAAATGGCTACACCTTC. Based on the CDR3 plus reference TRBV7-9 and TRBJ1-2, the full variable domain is DTGVSQNPRHKITKRGQNVTFRCDPISEHNRLYWYRQTLGQGPEFLTYFQNEAQLEKSRLLSDRFSAERPKGSFSTLEIQRTEQGDSAMYLCASSLPPGGRVNGYTFGSGTRLTVV.

CDR3: CASREDRANYGYTF. Here the CDR3 DNA reads TGTGCCAGCAGGGAGGACAGGGCCAACTATGGCTACACCTTC. The chain employs TRBV9 and TRBJ1-2; 8 nucleotides match TRBD1. The V segment lost 5 bases and the J segment 2 bases; nucleotides outside the gene matches: 5. CDR1 and CDR2 (germline): SGDLS, YYNGEE. The CDR3 spans 14 residues.

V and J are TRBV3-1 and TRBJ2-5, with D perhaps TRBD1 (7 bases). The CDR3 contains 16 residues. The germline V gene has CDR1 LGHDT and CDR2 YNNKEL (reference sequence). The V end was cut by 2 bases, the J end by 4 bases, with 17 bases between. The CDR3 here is CASSQSPGQRVETQYF. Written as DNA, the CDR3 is TGTGCCAGCAGCCAAAGCCCGGGACAGCGGGTAGAGACCCAGTACTTC.

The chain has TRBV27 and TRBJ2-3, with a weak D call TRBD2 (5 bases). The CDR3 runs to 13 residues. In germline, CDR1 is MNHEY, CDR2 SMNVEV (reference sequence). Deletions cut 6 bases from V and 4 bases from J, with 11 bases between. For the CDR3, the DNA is TGTGCCAGCAGGAGGGCGAGCGCAGATACGCAGTATTTT. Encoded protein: CASRRASADTQYF.

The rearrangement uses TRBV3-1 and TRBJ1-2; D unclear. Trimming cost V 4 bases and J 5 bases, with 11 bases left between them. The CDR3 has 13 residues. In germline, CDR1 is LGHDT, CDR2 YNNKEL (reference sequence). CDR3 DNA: TGTGCCAGCAGCCGGGAAGCGCTATATGGCTACACCTTC. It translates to CASSREALYGYTF.

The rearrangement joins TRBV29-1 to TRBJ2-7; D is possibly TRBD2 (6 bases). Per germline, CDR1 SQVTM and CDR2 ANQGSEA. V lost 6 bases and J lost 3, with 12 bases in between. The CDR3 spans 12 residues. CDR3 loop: CSVRDFSYEQYF. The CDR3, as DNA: TGCAGCGTGCGGGACTTCAGCTACGAGCAGTACTTC.

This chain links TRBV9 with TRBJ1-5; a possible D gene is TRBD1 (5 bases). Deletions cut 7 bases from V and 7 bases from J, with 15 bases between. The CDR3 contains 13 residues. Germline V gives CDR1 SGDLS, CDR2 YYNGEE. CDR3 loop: CASSTGEGQPQHF. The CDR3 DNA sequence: TGTGCCAGCTCGACGGGGGAGGGCCAGCCCCAGCATTTT.

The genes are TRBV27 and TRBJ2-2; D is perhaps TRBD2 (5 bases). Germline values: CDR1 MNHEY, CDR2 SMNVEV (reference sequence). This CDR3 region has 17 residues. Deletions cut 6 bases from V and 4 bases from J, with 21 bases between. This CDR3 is CASSLQVRTEVTGELFF. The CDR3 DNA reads TGTGCCAGCAGCCTCCAGGTCAGGACGGAGGTCACCGGGGAGCTGTTTTTT.

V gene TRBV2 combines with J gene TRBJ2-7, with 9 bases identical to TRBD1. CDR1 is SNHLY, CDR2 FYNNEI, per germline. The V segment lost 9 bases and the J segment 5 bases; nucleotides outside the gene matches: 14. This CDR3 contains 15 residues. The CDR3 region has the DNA TGTGCCAGAGACTCGCCGGGACAGGGAATCGACGAGCAGTACTTC. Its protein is CARDSPGQGIDEQYF.